A selection of T cell receptor beta chains follows, all from one sample in a study of T cell repertoires in cytomegalovirus infection. TCRdb fed the reads into MiXCR, producing one record per CDR3 protein. The table records 500,000 or so distinct CDR3 sequences, 15% to 20% of them present only once. The sequenced sample consisted of CD8+ T cells from PBMCs. These receptors were taken from a human donor in good health (CMV status not recorded). Some clones in this sample may be carry-over from other donors' samples. Both conserved end residues are part of each CDR3. Each record gives: CDR3 DNA, CDR3 protein, V gene, D gene, J gene, clone size. A D gene is named only where the DNA matches it firmly. A clone size is listed for some rows: how often the clone was seen (once, few, many), or a class if it is expanded.

CDR3 DNA: TGTGCCAGTAGTATAGAGCGGAGCCCATACAATGAGCAGTTCTTC
CDR3 protein: CASSIERSPYNEQFF
V gene: TRBV19
D gene: .
J gene: TRBJ2-1
clone size: few

CDR3 DNA: TGCAGTGCTAGAATTGTAGACAGGGGGCACGAGCAGTACTTC
CDR3 protein: CSARIVDRGHEQYF
V gene: TRBV20-1
D gene: TRBD1
J gene: TRBJ2-7
clone size: .

CDR3 DNA: TGCGCCAGCAGCCAAGATTTCGCGGTCGAGCAGTACTTC
CDR3 protein: CASSQDFAVEQYF
V gene: TRBV4-3
D gene: .
J gene: TRBJ2-7
clone size: .

CDR3 DNA: TGCGCCAGCAGCCGAGACCCCAGCGGGCCCTACGAGCAGTACTTC
CDR3 protein: CASSRDPSGPYEQYF
V gene: TRBV4-1
D gene: .
J gene: TRBJ2-7
clone size: many

CDR3 DNA: TGTGCCAGTCGGGTCGGAGGGGCTAATGAAAAACTGTTTTTT
CDR3 protein: CASRVGGANEKLFF
V gene: TRBV27
D gene: .
J gene: TRBJ1-4
clone size: .

CDR3 DNA: TGTGCCAGCATGGGCGGGGATCTTACCCACTACAATGAGCAGTTCTTC
CDR3 protein: CASMGGDLTHYNEQFF
V gene: TRBV12-3/TRBV12-4
D gene: .
J gene: TRBJ2-1
clone size: many

CDR3 DNA: TGTGCCAGCAGTTTACACGGCGAGGGAGAGACCCAGTACTTC
CDR3 protein: CASSLHGEGETQYF
V gene: TRBV27
D gene: .
J gene: TRBJ2-5
clone size: few

CDR3 DNA: TGTGCCAGCAGTCGCGGGGTTTCGAGCACAGATACGCAGTATTTT
CDR3 protein: CASSRGVSSTDTQYF
V gene: TRBV27
D gene: .
J gene: TRBJ2-3
clone size: .

CDR3 DNA: TGCAGTGCTAGAAGACAGGACAGGAGTTCCTACGAGCAGTACTTC
CDR3 protein: CSARRQDRSSYEQYF
V gene: TRBV20-1
D gene: TRBD1
J gene: TRBJ2-7
clone size: .

CDR3 DNA: TGTGCCAGCAGCCAACGGAGGGGGGCGAACACTGAAGCTTTCTTT
CDR3 protein: CASSQRRGANTEAFF
V gene: TRBV7-8
D gene: .
J gene: TRBJ1-1
clone size: many

CDR3 DNA: TGTGCCAGCAGCTTAACGGGGGGGGGTGATCAGCCCCAGCATTTT
CDR3 protein: CASSLTGGGDQPQHF
V gene: TRBV7-3
D gene: .
J gene: TRBJ1-5
clone size: many

CDR3 DNA: TGTGCCAGCAGCCTATCGGACAGGGGGTATCGTAGGTCTAGCACAGATACGCAGTATTTT
CDR3 protein: CASSLSDRGYRRSSTDTQYF
V gene: TRBV7-7
D gene: TRBD1
J gene: TRBJ2-3
clone size: few

CDR3 DNA: TGTGCCAGCACCAAGGGCGGATACACAGATACGCAGTATTTT
CDR3 protein: CASTKGGYTDTQYF
V gene: TRBV6-5
D gene: .
J gene: TRBJ2-3
clone size: many